The 25 T cell receptor beta chains listed next were all sequenced from one sample in a study of shared clonotypes between healthy human individuals. Profiling relied on immunoSEQ multiplex PCR, and the TCRdb table lists in-frame clones only, not all of them. The data contain around 640,000 clones, approximately 96% of them seen just once; the ten biggest clones take up less than 0.12%. Naivety among CD8 cells was defined by CD45RO negativity and positive CCR7 selection, thereby excluding terminally differentiated effector memory CD45RA+ cells. The sequenced sample was naive CD8+ T cells sorted from blood. The receptors stem from a woman aged 25 to 39 in good health.

This clone has only one observation. This chain joins TRBV5-1 and TRBJ2-7; D uncertain. The CDR3 covers 13 residues. Trimming cost V 0 bases and J 7 bases, with 11 bases left between them. CDR1 and CDR2 (germline): SGHRS, YFSETQ. In DNA form, the CDR3 reads TGCGCCAGCAGCTTGGACCTCCCTAAGGAGCAGTACTTC. Its translation: CASSLDLPKEQYF.

The chain links TRBV9 to TRBJ2-7, with 10 bases matching TRBD2. CDR1 SGDLS and CDR2 YYNGEE come from the germline V gene. This CDR3 contains 15 residues. V was pared by 2 bases and J by 0 bases, with 2 bases of the junction left unmatched. In nucleotides, the CDR3 is TGTGCCAGCAGCGTGACTAGCGGGTTCTCCTACGAGCAGTACTTC. The encoded protein is CASSVTSGFSYEQYF.

This chain links TRBV15 with TRBJ1-2; 8 nucleotides match TRBD1. The CDR3 spans 15 residues. V shed 2 bases, J shed 6 bases, and the junction held 8 bases outside the gene matches. The germline V gene encodes CDR1 LNHNV and CDR2 YYDKDF (reference sequence). The CDR3 here is CATSRFPGGLNGYTF. In DNA, the CDR3 is TGTGCCACCAGCAGATTCCCAGGGGGCCTCAATGGCTACACCTTC.

Concerning this clone itself: Other DNA sequences in the same sample also yield this CDR3. The CDR3 protein is CASSFSSYNEQFF. The DNA for the CDR3 is TGTGCCAGCAGTTTTTCCTCCTACAATGAGCAGTTCTTC. The chain employs TRBV27 and TRBJ2-1; D remains unclear. Per germline, CDR1 MNHEY and CDR2 SMNVEV (reference sequence). V lost 3 bases to trimming and J lost 0 bases, with 3 bases between them. CDR3 length: 13 residues.

Notes on this clone: One end of the junction does not line up with germline, which may come from a read error. The rearrangement links TRBV5-1 to TRBJ1-1, with D hard to call. This CDR3 spans 15 amino acids. CDR1 and CDR2 from the germline V gene are SGHRS and YFSETQ. The CDR3 nucleotides read TGCGCCAGCAGATTGGAATTCTCCTCCGCCCACTCAGCTTTCTTT. Residues: CASRLEFSSAHSAFF.

This sequence joins TRBV28 and TRBJ1-1; possible D gene TRBD1, 5 bases. There are 17 residues in the CDR3. Trimming took off 7 bases at V and 1 base at J, with 22 bases between the two ends. Germline values: CDR1 MDHEN, CDR2 SYDVKM. The CDR3 sequence is CASIAEGTGPWNTEAFF. The CDR3 nucleotides read TGTGCCAGCATCGCCGAAGGTACGGGACCATGGAACACTGAAGCTTTCTTT.

CDR3 protein: CSVEASGSYEQYF. CDR3 in DNA: TGCAGCGTTGAAGCTAGCGGGTCCTACGAGCAGTACTTC. This chain connects TRBV29-1 to TRBJ2-7; 8 nucleotides match TRBD2. V dropped 1 base and J dropped 1; count of bases not matched to a gene: 0. The germline CDR1 and CDR2 sequences are SQVTM and ANQGSEA. The CDR3 is made up of 13 amino acids.

The chain employs TRBV6-1 and TRBJ1-2; 7 nucleotides align to TRBD1. This CDR3 is built from 14 residues. Germline loops: CDR1 MNHNS, CDR2 SASEGT. With V trimmed by 5 bases and J by 4 bases, 7 bases remained unmatched. CDR3 DNA sequence: TGTGCCAGCAGTCCTCGGACAGGAGGCTATGGCTACACCTTC. Its translation is CASSPRTGGYGYTF.

The V and J genes are TRBV4-1 and TRBJ1-1, with D hard to call. The CDR3 spans 13 residues. Per the germline V gene, CDR1 is MGHRA and CDR2 is YSYEKL. Deletions cut 1 base from V and 7 bases from J, with 10 bases between. The CDR3 region is CASSQVGRIEAFF. DNA of the CDR3: TGCGCCAGCAGCCAAGTCGGACGGATTGAAGCTTTCTTT.

The chain is built from TRBV4-2 and TRBJ1-3; D unclear. Germline V gene data show CDR1 as LGHNA and CDR2 as YNFKEQ. Deletions cut 0 bases from V and 4 bases from J, with 4 bases between. The CDR3 extends over 13 amino acids. The CDR3 DNA reads as TGTGCCAGCAGCCAAGATGACGGAAACACCATATATTTT. Encoded protein: CASSQDDGNTIYF.

To note about this clone: Other DNA sequences from this sample encode an identical CDR3 as well. V is TRBV6-1 and J is TRBJ2-7; 7 bases agree with TRBD1. V shed 6 bases and J 4 bases; nucleotides not matched to a gene: 0. Looked up from germline, CDR1 is MNHNS and CDR2 is SASEGT. This CDR3 comprises 11 residues. The CDR3 DNA reads TGTGCCAGCAGACAGGGGTACGAGCAGTACTTC. It encodes CASRQGYEQYF.

The chain has TRBV6-5 and TRBJ1-2; D gene uncertain. Germline CDR1 and CDR2: MNHEY and SVGAGI. V lost 0 bases, J lost 2 bases, and 7 bases lay in between. This CDR3 has 14 residues. In DNA, the CDR3 is TGTGCCAGCAGTTACTCGAAGGGAAACTATGGCTACACCTTC. Its protein is CASSYSKGNYGYTF.

The V gene is TRBV9, the J gene TRBJ2-1, with D perhaps TRBD2 (5 bases). In germline, CDR1 is SGDLS, CDR2 YYNGEE. V shed 0 bases and J shed 5 bases, with 12 bases lying between them. The CDR3 loop spans 15 amino acids. CDR3 sequence reads: CASSVVDSGNNEQFF. CDR3 DNA sequence: TGTGCCAGCAGCGTAGTGGATTCGGGGAACAATGAGCAGTTCTTC. Complete variable domain (other parts from reference TRBV9 and TRBJ2-1): DSGVTQTPKHLITATGQRVTLRCSPRSGDLSVYWYQQSLDQGLQFLIQYYNGEERAKGNILERFSAQQFPDLHSELNLSSLELGDSALYFCASSVVDSGNNEQFFGPGTRLTVL.

The gene calls are TRBV7-9 and TRBJ2-7; TRBD1 aligns across 9 bases. The CDR3 contains 17 residues. V lost 6 bases, J lost 2 bases, and 14 bases stayed unmatched. CDR1 is SEHNR and CDR2 is FQNEAQ in the germline V gene (reference sequence). CDR3 residues: CASSTGQGTFGAYEQYF. DNA for the CDR3: TGTGCCAGCAGTACGGGACAGGGAACATTTGGGGCCTACGAGCAGTACTTC.

V is TRBV14 and J is TRBJ1-2, with D unresolved. The germline gives CDR1 SGHDN, CDR2 FVKESK. The V gene lost 0 bases and the J gene lost 4 bases, with 3 bases spanning the gap. The CDR3 totals 12 residues. The CDR3 loop is CASSQEGYGYTF. CDR3 nucleotide sequence: TGTGCCAGCAGCCAAGAAGGCTATGGCTACACCTTC.

V gene TRBV19 combines with J gene TRBJ2-1; 10 bases are shared with TRBD2. The CDR3 contains 14 residues. The V segment lost 6 bases and the J segment 7 bases; nucleotides outside the gene matches: 6. CDR1 LNHDA and CDR2 SQIVND come from the germline V gene (reference sequence). The CDR3 here is CASSGLAGANEQFF. In DNA, the CDR3 is TGTGCCAGTAGCGGGCTAGCGGGAGCAAATGAGCAGTTCTTC.

This chain connects TRBV10-3 to TRBJ1-4; D possibly corresponds to TRBD1 (5 bases). V was shortened by 0 bases and J by 4 bases, with 24 bases between the two germline ends. From germline, CDR1 is ENHRY and CDR2 SYGVKD. This CDR3 has 20 residues. The CDR3 loop reads CAISESWGPWVGGFNEKLFF. CDR3 nucleotide sequence: TGTGCCATCAGTGAGTCTTGGGGACCTTGGGTGGGTGGCTTTAATGAAAAACTGTTTTTT.

The chain joins TRBV5-1 to TRBJ2-2, with 10 bases identical to TRBD2. V was clipped by 0 bases and J by 3 bases; unmatched bases: 2. Germline assignment: CDR1 SGHRS and CDR2 YFSETQ. The CDR3 has 16 amino acids. The DNA for the CDR3 is TGCGCCAGCAGCTTGGAGCTAGCGGGGGACACCGGGGAGCTGTTTTTT. It yields the protein CASSLELAGDTGELFF.

As regards this clone: The junction departs from germline at one end; a sequencing error may be responsible. Within the sample, other DNA sequences also encode this same CDR3. The chain joins TRBV9 to TRBJ2-1, with D perhaps TRBD2 (5 bases). The CDR3 is 12 amino acids. CDR1 SGDLS and CDR2 YYNGEE come from the germline V gene. The CDR3 is CASSVSENEQFF. As DNA, the CDR3 is TGTGCCAGTAGCGTCTCCGAGAATGAGCAGTTCTTC.

As regards this clone: The junction departs from germline at one end; a sequencing error may be responsible. This sequence joins TRBV7-7 and TRBJ1-1; TRBD1 aligns across 7 bases. The CDR3 is 16 amino acids. Germline loops: CDR1 SSHAT, CDR2 FNYEAQ (reference sequence). DNA for the CDR3: TGTGCCAGCAGCCTCCGGGACAGCGGGGTGAAGACTGAAGCTTTCTTT. Translation: CASSLRDSGVKTEAFF.

This clone occurred a few times. Other DNA sequences in this sample translate to the same CDR3. The chain joins TRBV27 to TRBJ2-7, with 8 bases matching TRBD1. The CDR3 contains 13 residues. Unmatched junction bases numbered 6, after V lost 6 bases and J lost 5 bases. Germline CDR1 MNHEY, CDR2 SMNVEV (reference sequence). The CDR3 here is CASRAGTGHEQYF. The DNA of the CDR3 is TGTGCCAGCAGGGCCGGGACAGGACACGAGCAGTACTTC.

Only a few counts were recorded for this clone. The chain is built from TRBV5-6 and TRBJ1-1, with TRBD1 identical over 8 bases. J gave up 4 bases and V 3 bases, and 11 bases lay outside the gene matches. The CDR3 is made up of 16 amino acids. CDR1 is SGHDT and CDR2 is YYEEEE in the germline V gene. The CDR3 spells CASSSDRETHSTEAFF. DNA for the CDR3: TGTGCCAGCAGCTCGGACAGGGAGACGCATAGCACTGAAGCTTTCTTT. The whole variable domain, remainder taken from reference TRBV5-6 and TRBJ1-1, is DAGVTQSPTHLIKTRGQQVTLRCSPKSGHDTVSWYQQALGQGPQFIFQYYEEEERQRGNFPDRFSGHQFPNYSSELNVNALLLGDSALYLCASSSDRETHSTEAFFGQGTRLTVV.

This rearrangement joins TRBV5-1 to TRBJ2-2; no clear D gene. The CDR3 totals 14 residues. V lost 4 bases to trimming and J lost 6 bases, with 13 bases between them. The germline V gene encodes CDR1 SGHRS and CDR2 YFSETQ. In DNA form, the CDR3 reads TGCGCCAGCAGCGAACCCGCGGCGGCCGGGGAGCTGTTTTTT. Translation: CASSEPAAAGELFF.

This clone was seen just once. V is TRBV2 and J is TRBJ2-7; D is unresolved. CDR1 and CDR2 from the germline V gene are SNHLY and FYNNEI. This CDR3 has 12 amino acids. The V end lost 10 bases, the J end lost 0 bases, and 10 bases lay between the germline ends. The DNA of the CDR3 is TGTGCCACCGGGCTTTCCTCCTACGAGCAGTACTTC. Its protein product is CATGLSSYEQYF.

The V call is TRBV7-9, the J call TRBJ2-5; TRBD2 is a possible D gene (6 bases). The CDR3 consists of 12 residues. CDR1 is SEHNR, CDR2 FQNEAQ, per germline (reference sequence). V was clipped by 8 bases and J by 4 bases, with 11 bases between them. DNA for the CDR3: TGTGCCAGCGAGGCGCGGGGAGAGACCCAGTACTTC. Translated, it gives CASEARGETQYF.